This T cell receptor beta chain is from a study of human T cells and chemical hapten exposure. Study-level findings and limits: The study found that PT1 expanded TCR counts correlated positively with patch test score.

Time point meaning: pre-sensitization, week 0. As for treatment: therapeutic diphenylcyclopropenone sensitization with weekly scalp DPC. This clonotype showed up just a few times. Its cognate antigen is unknown. Individual cDNA molecules each carried unique molecular identifiers attached by the library. Per the original methods: A typical sample had 95,000 to 100,000 TCRs, with roughly 23,224 to 690,600 overall. TCRdb recomputed calls from the RACE reads with MiXCR, one row per CDR3 protein. The V and J calls follow TCRdb's processing rather than the paper's. The sample contains roughly 260,000 distinct CDR3 sequences, about 9.4% of which appear only once. This clonotype was obtained from a woman aged 40 to 55 with alopecia areata. Some clones in this sample may be carry-over from other donors' samples. The sample was whole blood, taken in connection with sensitization to the hapten diphenylcyclopropenone (DPC).

This CDR3 is CASSLAGGRNEKLFF. DNA of the CDR3: TGTGCCAGCAGCTTAGCAGGAGGGAGAAATGAAAAACTGTTTTTT. This rearrangement joins TRBV7-2 to TRBJ1-4; D gene unclear. The V gene's germline CDR1 is SGHTA and CDR2 FQGNSA. Trimming left V 0 bases short and J 5 bases short, with 10 bases between. CDR3 length: 15 amino acids.